The 5 T cell receptor beta chains given below trace back to one sample, sequenced in a study of response to subunit inactivated influenza vaccine. TCRdb passed the RT-PCR reads through MiXCR, listing each CDR3 protein once. The sample records about 800,000 distinct CDR3 sequences, approximately 22% being singletons. The material was PBMCs from blood, obtained about 5 days after vaccination. The receptors were gathered from a man aged 45-60 years who received an inactivated influenza vaccine.

This clonotype came up a few times. CDR3: CASSLAVAGGPFSQETQYF. The CDR3 nucleotides read TGCGCCAGCAGCTTGGCCGTAGCGGGAGGGCCCTTTAGCCAAGAGACCCAGTACTTC. The chain couples TRBV5-1 to TRBJ2-5; 11 bases are a match to TRBD2. The V and J ends lost 0 bases and 1 base, in that order; junction bases with no gene match: 11. The CDR3 runs 19 residues. Germline V gene data show CDR1 as SGHRS and CDR2 as YFSETQ.

In its sample, this clonotype was seen a few times. This chain links TRBV18 with TRBJ2-3, with D hard to call. In germline, CDR1 is KGHSH, CDR2 LQKENI. The CDR3 loop spans 14 amino acids. V dropped 2 bases and J dropped 1 base, with 7 bases sitting between them. CDR3 residues: CASSPVFRTDTQYF. CDR3 coding DNA: TGTGCCAGCTCACCAGTATTCCGCACAGATACGCAGTATTTT.

This clonotype was counted only a few times. V gene TRBV18 combines with J gene TRBJ2-3; D unresolved. This CDR3 contains 15 residues. The V gene's germline CDR1 is KGHSH and CDR2 LQKENI. Trimming shortened V by 0 bases and J by 6 bases, and 13 bases separated the two germline ends. CDR3 loop: CASSPPARPTDTQYF. The DNA for the CDR3 is TGTGCCAGCTCACCACCGGCGCGGCCGACGGATACGCAGTATTTT.

There are a few counts of this clonotype. The V gene is TRBV3-1, the J gene TRBJ2-1, with 11 bases that match TRBD2. The V gene's germline CDR1 is LGHDT and CDR2 YNNKEL (reference sequence). The V gene end was trimmed by 1 base and the J gene end by 5 bases; junction bases not matched to a gene: 4. This CDR3 region has 16 residues. The CDR3 DNA is TGTGCCAGCAGCCAAGGCCTAGCGGGGGGACACAATGAGCAGTTCTTC. Translated, it gives CASSQGLAGGHNEQFF.

This clonotype has a count of ten or more. The chain recombines TRBV12-3 or TRBV12-4 with TRBJ2-7; TRBD2 agrees at 8 bases. CDR3 length: 13 amino acids. The V gene end was trimmed by 6 bases and the J gene end by 3 bases; junction bases not matched to a gene: 4. Here the CDR3 reads CASRSGGDYEQYF. The CDR3 bases are TGTGCCAGCAGATCGGGGGGGGACTACGAGCAGTACTTC.